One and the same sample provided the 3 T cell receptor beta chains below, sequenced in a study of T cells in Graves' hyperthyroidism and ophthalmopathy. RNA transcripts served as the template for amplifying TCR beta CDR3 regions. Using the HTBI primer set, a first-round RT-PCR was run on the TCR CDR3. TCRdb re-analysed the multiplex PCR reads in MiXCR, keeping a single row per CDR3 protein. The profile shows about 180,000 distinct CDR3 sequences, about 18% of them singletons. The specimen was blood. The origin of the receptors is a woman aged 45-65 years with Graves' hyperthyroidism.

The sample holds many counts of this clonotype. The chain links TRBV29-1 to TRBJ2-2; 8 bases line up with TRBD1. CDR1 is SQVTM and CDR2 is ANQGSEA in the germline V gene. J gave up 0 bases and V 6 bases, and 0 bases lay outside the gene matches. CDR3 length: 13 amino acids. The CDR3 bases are TGCAGCGTACAGGGGGCGAACACCGGGGAGCTGTTTTTT. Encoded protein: CSVQGANTGELFF.

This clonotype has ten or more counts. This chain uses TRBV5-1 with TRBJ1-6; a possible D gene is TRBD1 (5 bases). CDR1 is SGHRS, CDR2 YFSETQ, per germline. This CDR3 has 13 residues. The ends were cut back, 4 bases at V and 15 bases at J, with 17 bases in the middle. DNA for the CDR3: TGCGCCAGCAGCATCCAAACAGGATCTCTCCTCCACTTT. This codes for CASSIQTGSLLHF.

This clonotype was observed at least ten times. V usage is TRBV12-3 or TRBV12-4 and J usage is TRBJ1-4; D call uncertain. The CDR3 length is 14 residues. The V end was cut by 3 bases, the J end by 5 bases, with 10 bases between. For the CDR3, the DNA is TGTGCCAGCAGTTTGCAACTTGAGAATGAAAAACTGTTTTTT. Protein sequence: CASSLQLENEKLFF.